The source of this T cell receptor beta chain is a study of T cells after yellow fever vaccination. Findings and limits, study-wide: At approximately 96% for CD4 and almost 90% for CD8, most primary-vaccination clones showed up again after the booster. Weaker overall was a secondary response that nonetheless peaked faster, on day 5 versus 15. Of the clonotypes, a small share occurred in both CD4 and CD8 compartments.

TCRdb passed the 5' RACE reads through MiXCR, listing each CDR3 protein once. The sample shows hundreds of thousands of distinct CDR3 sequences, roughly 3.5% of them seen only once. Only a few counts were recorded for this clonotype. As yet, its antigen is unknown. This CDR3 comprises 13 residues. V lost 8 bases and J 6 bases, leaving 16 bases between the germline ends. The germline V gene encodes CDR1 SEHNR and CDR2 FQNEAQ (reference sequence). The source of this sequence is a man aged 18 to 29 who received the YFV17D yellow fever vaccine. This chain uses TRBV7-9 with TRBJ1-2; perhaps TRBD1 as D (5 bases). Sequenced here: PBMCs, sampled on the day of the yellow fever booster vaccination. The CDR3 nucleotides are TGTGCCAGCTCGCGGGGGGAAGGGAATGGCTACACCTTC. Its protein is CASSRGEGNGYTF.